Below are 12 T cell receptor beta chains sequenced from a single sample in a study of PD-1 blockade in classical Hodgkin lymphoma. Every patient relapsed after autologous stem cell transplantation, and brentuximab vedotin exposure varied. The method was immunoSEQ multiplex PCR; TCRdb's version includes in-frame clones alone and lacks a portion of them. Here the sample spans roughly 150,000 clones, just under 80% being singletons. The specimen comprised peripheral blood mononuclear cells (PBMCs), sampled before the second cycle of nivolumab. The receptor set was obtained from a human donor with classical Hodgkin lymphoma.

The V call is TRBV7-9, the J call TRBJ2-5; D unclear. The CDR3 runs to 13 residues. Germline V CDR1 and CDR2: SEHNR, FQNEAQ (reference sequence). Trimming removed 6 bases at V and 5 bases at J, with 13 bases between. As DNA, the CDR3 is TGTGCCAGCAGACAAGCTATCTCGGAGACCCAGTACTTC. Amino acids: CASRQAISETQYF.

The table lists this clone with a few counts. This chain joins TRBV7-3 and TRBJ2-7; D is unresolved. The CDR3 has 13 residues. Per germline, CDR1 SGHTA and CDR2 FQGTGA. Trimming cost V 1 base and J 6 bases, with 10 bases left between them. CDR3 loop: CASSLNPVGEQYF. CDR3 nucleotides: TGTGCCAGCAGCTTAAACCCCGTTGGCGAGCAGTACTTC.

The CDR3 sequence is CASSLFDRGYPNEKLFF. CDR3 bases: TGTGCCAGCAGCTTGTTTGACAGGGGGTACCCTAATGAAAAACTGTTTTTT. The V and J genes are TRBV11-2 and TRBJ1-4, with 9 positions matching TRBD1. The CDR3 contains 17 residues. Germline V lookup: CDR1 SGHAT, CDR2 FQNNGV. Trimming cost V 3 bases and J 3 bases; bases outside gene matches: 8.

The genes are TRBV29-1 and TRBJ1-4, with D possibly TRBD1 on 5 matching bases. V was cut by 3 bases and J by 4 bases, with 9 bases left in between. Germline loops: CDR1 SQVTM, CDR2 ANQGSEA. The CDR3 is 13 residues long. CDR3 DNA sequence: TGCAGCGTTGATTCAGGGCATAATGAAAAACTGTTTTTT. It codes for CSVDSGHNEKLFF.

The table lists this clone with a count of one. The chain links TRBV21-1 to TRBJ2-2. TRBV21-1 is a pseudogene segment. CDR3 length: 14 residues. DNA for the CDR3: TGTGCGACCGCCCCGGGACGGGAAACCGGGGAGCTGTTTTTT. It encodes CATAPGRETGELFF.

This chain uses TRBV6-5 with TRBJ2-7, with 13 bases aligning to TRBD2. J lost 4 bases, V lost 5 bases, and 5 bases had no gene match. Germline V CDR1 and CDR2: MNHEY, SVGAGI. This CDR3 is built from 15 residues. As DNA, the CDR3 is TGTGCCAGCAGTCCACTAGCGGGGGGGAAGTACGAGCAGTACTTC. Protein product: CASSPLAGGKYEQYF.

The chain couples TRBV6-4 to TRBJ1-5; D remains ambiguous. The CDR3 is made up of 13 amino acids. The V end was cut by 2 bases, the J end by 8 bases, with 10 bases between. Per the germline V gene, CDR1 is MRHNA and CDR2 is SNTAGT. The DNA of the CDR3 is TGTGCCAGCAGTGACCCTAGTGCGGAGCCCCAGCATTTT. Protein: CASSDPSAEPQHF.

This chain connects TRBV14 to TRBJ2-5; 7 bases line up with TRBD1. The CDR3 loop spans 16 amino acids. V lost 2 bases and J lost 5; bases outside the gene matches: 11. The germline V gene encodes CDR1 SGHDN and CDR2 FVKESK. The CDR3 sequence is CASSQPGQRRWETQYF. The CDR3 DNA is TGTGCCAGCAGCCAACCGGGACAGAGACGGTGGGAGACCCAGTACTTC.

The rearrangement uses TRBV6-1 and TRBJ2-4, with D possibly called TRBD1 or TRBD2 (5 bases each). The CDR3 is 13 residues long. Germline V gives CDR1 MNHNS, CDR2 SASEGT. Trimming took off 7 bases at V and 7 bases at J, with 14 bases between the two ends. This CDR3 is CASNGYGANIQYF. The CDR3 region has the DNA TGTGCCAGCAACGGATACGGGGCTAACATTCAGTACTTC.

V usage is TRBV28 and J usage is TRBJ2-3, with a tentative D call TRBD1 (5 bases). V was shortened by 5 bases and J by 0 bases, with 15 bases between the two germline ends. In germline, CDR1 is MDHEN, CDR2 SYDVKM. The length of the CDR3 is 16 residues. In DNA, the CDR3 is TGTGCCAGCAGTCCACGACAGACCGCTAGCACAGATACGCAGTATTTT. Amino acid sequence: CASSPRQTASTDTQYF.

The chain combines TRBV18 with TRBJ1-5; TRBD1 matches at 11 bases. V lost 2 bases, J lost 6 bases, and 6 bases stayed unmatched. There are 16 residues in the CDR3. Germline V gene data show CDR1 as KGHSH and CDR2 as LQKENI. CDR3 loop: CASSPNGQGAFQPQHF. CDR3 in DNA: TGTGCCAGCTCACCAAACGGACAGGGGGCCTTTCAGCCCCAGCATTTT. Filled out from reference TRBV18 and TRBJ1-5, the complete variable domain reads NAGVMQNPRHLVRRRGQEARLRCSPMKGHSHVYWYRQLPEEGLKFMVYLQKENIIDESGMPKERFSAEFPKEGPSILRIQQVVRGDSAAYFCASSPNGQGAFQPQHFGDGTRLSIL.

V gene TRBV5-4 combines with J gene TRBJ2-2, with TRBD2 as a possible D gene (6 bases). Germline V gene sequence: CDR1 SGHNT, CDR2 YYREEE (reference sequence). This CDR3 is 14 amino acids long. Trimming took off 3 bases at V and 5 bases at J, with 11 bases between the two ends. This CDR3 reads CASSSPGLTGELFF. The CDR3 DNA is TGTGCCAGCAGCTCGCCGGGACTTACCGGGGAGCTGTTTTTT.